The TCR beta chain under discussion was sequenced for a study of response to subunit inactivated influenza vaccine. The CDR3 length is 11 residues. Trimming removed 5 bases from V and 13 bases from J; junction bases left unmatched: 4. Germline V gene lookup returns CDR1 MDHEN and CDR2 SYDVKM. TCRdb fed the RT-PCR reads into MiXCR, producing one record per CDR3 protein. The profile shows about 570,000 distinct CDR3 sequences, roughly 12% of them singletons. The same specimen was also included in a second study, on T cells expressing NK-cell markers. As that study records: cDNA encoding TCR beta was synthesized via 5'RACE template switching incorporating UMIs. The sequencing cohort of eight donors included seven HCMV-seropositive individuals and one seronegative individual.

The source of this sequence is a man aged 50 or older who received an inactivated influenza vaccine. This rearrangement joins TRBV28 to TRBJ2-1; 8 nucleotides match TRBD1. The sample in question was PBMCs from blood, obtained on the day of vaccination. For the CDR3, the DNA is TGTGCCAGCAGTCCCGGGACAGGCCAGTTCTTC. Translation: CASSPGTGQFF.